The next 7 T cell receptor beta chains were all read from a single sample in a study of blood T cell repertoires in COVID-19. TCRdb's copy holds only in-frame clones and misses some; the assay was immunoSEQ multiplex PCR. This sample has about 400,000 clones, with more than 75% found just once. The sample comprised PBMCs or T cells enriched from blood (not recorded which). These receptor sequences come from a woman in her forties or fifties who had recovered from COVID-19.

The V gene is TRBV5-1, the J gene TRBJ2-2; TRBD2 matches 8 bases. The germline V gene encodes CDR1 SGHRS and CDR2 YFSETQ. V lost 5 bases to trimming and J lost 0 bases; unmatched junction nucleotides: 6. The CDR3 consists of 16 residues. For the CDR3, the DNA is TGCGCCAGCAGTCTGGCTAGCGGGTCGAACACCGGGGAGCTGTTTTTT. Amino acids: CASSLASGSNTGELFF.

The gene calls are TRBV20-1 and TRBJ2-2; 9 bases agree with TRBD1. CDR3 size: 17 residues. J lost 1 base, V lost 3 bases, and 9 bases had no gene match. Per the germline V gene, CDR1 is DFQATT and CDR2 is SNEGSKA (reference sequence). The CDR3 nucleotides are TGCAGTGCTAGTGCAGCTTTGGGACAGGGGAACACCGGGGAGCTGTTTTTT. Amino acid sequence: CSASAALGQGNTGELFF.

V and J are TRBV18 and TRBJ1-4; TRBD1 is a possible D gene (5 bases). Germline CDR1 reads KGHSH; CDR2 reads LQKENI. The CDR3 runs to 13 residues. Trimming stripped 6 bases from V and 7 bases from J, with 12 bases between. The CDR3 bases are TGTGCCAGCTCGACAGACCCCGGTGAAAAACTGTTTTTT. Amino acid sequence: CASSTDPGEKLFF.

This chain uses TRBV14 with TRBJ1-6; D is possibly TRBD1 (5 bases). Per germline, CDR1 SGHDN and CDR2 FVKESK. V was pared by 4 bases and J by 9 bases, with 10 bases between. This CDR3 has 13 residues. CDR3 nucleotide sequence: TGTGCCAGCAGCCCTTTGGGGGGTTCACCCCTCCACTTT. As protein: CASSPLGGSPLHF. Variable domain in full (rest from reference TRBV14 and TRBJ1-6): EAGVTQFPSHSVIEKGQTVTLRCDPISGHDNLYWYRRVMGKEIKFLLHFVKESKQDESGMPNNRFLAERTGGTYSTLKVQPAELEDSGVYFCASSPLGGSPLHFGNGTRLTVT.

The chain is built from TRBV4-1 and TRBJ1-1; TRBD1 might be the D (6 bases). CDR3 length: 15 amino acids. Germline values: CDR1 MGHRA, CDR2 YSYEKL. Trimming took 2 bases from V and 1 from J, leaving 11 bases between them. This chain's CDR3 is CASSQLGAGNTEAFF. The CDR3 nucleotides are TGCGCCAGCAGCCAATTGGGGGCAGGGAACACTGAAGCTTTCTTT.

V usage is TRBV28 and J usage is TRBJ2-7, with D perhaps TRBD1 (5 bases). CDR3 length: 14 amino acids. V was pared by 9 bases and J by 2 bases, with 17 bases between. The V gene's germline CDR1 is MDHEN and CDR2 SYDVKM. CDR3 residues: CASTPTDRTYEQYF. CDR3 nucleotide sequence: TGTGCCAGTACCCCAACCGACAGAACCTACGAGCAGTACTTC.

CDR3 in amino acids: CASSPSSGEYGYTF. The DNA of the CDR3 is TGTGCCAGCTCACCCTCGAGTGGGGAGTATGGCTACACCTTC. V and J are TRBV18 and TRBJ1-2; the D is unclear. Trimming removed 3 bases at V and 5 bases at J, with 13 bases between. CDR3 length: 14 amino acids. CDR1 is KGHSH and CDR2 is LQKENI in the germline V gene.